This section outlines one T cell receptor (beta chain) sequence together with its context. This entry comes from a study of blood T cell repertoires in COVID-19. The J segment lost 6 bases and the V segment lost 2 bases, leaving 7 bases of the junction unmatched. The CDR3 is made up of 14 amino acids. Germline V gene sequence: CDR1 WSHSY, CDR2 SAAADI. Libraries were prepared by immunoSEQ multiplex PCR; TCRdb keeps only in-frame clonotypes and omits some of them. The sample lists a few hundred thousand clones, almost 85% occurring once. The chain links TRBV10-2 to TRBJ2-7; 7 positions match TRBD2. This clonotype was sampled from a human donor in a cohort sampled during active COVID-19. The sequenced material came from peripheral blood. Written as DNA, the CDR3 is TGCGCCAGCAGTGAGGCCAGCGGGGTGGGCGAGCAGTACTTC. This encodes CASSEASGVGEQYF.